This paragraph reports one T cell receptor beta chain. No antigen is known for it. The sample is drawn from a study of T-cell memory formation after mild COVID-19. Whole-study results and caveats: Whether day 37 second-wave clones are SARS-CoV-2-specific was not confirmed.

The V end lost 5 bases, the J end lost 4 bases, and 11 bases lay between the germline ends. Germline V CDR1 and CDR2: SEHNR, FQNEAQ (reference sequence). This CDR3 spans 13 amino acids. TCRdb processed the 5' RACE reads anew with MiXCR; each CDR3 protein has one entry. The repertoire includes fewer than 15,000 distinct CDR3 sequences, around 15% of them detected once, and roughly 50% sits in the top ten. The sequencing input was PBMCs or a T cell subset sorted from them (not recorded which). The clonotype was recovered from a young man who had mild COVID-19 (a few samples of this study predate the infection). Cell type and time point are not known. The chain joins TRBV7-9 to TRBJ1-1; D uncertain. The CDR3 DNA reads TGTGCCAGCAGCCGTTCTCCGGGCACTGAAGCTTTCTTT. This translates into CASSRSPGTEAFF.